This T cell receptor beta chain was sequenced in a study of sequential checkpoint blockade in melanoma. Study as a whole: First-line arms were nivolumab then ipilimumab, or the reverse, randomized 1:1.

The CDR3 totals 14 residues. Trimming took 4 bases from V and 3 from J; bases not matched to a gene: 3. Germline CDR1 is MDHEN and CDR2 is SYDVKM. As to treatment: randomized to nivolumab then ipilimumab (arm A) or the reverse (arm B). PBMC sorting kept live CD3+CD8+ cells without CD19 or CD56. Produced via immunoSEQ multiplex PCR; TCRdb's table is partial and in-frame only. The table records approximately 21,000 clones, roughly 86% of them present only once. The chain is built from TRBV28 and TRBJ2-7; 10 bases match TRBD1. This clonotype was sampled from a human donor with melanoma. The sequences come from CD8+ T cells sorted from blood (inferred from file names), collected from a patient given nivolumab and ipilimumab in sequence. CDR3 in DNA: TGTGCCAGCAGTTCTCGGACAGGGGGCTACGAGCAGTACTTC. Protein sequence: CASSSRTGGYEQYF.